This T cell receptor beta chain is drawn from a study of T cell responses to AZD1222 COVID-19 vaccine. Study results and limitations: The reported proportion of spike-specific TCRs targeting unmutated variant regions was nearly half.

Using immunoSEQ multiplex PCR, the repertoire was profiled, and TCRdb retains in-frame clones only, with some absent. Of about 200,000 clones listed, 80% to 95% are singletons. To note about this clone: Its specificity is not known.

The CDR3 consists of 12 residues. V trimming: 7 bases; J trimming: 0 bases; junction bases outside the gene matches: 2. Per the germline V gene, CDR1 is SQVTM and CDR2 is ANQGSEA. The gene calls are TRBV29-1 and TRBJ1-2, with 7 positions matching TRBD1. This TCR came from an adult in good health. Sequenced here: peripheral blood, sampled on day 0 of AZD1222 vaccination. The CDR3 DNA reads TGCAGCGCTACAGGGGCTAACTATGGCTACACCTTC. Translating it yields CSATGANYGYTF.